Listed below are T cell receptor beta chains from one sample, sequenced in a study of vaccination and CD4 T cells after COVID-19. TCRdb independently ran MiXCR on the PCR reads; one entry per CDR3 protein. The sample contains about 19,000 distinct CDR3 sequences, 38% of which appear only once. Their antigens remain unidentified. Sequenced material: cultured CD4+ T cells from blood. These receptors came from a human donor with COVID-19. Each CDR3 is given with its conserved first and last residue. The D gene is left open where the match is weak. Where a row states a size, it is once, few, many or the class of an expanded clone; other rows omit it.

CDR3nt | CDR3aa | j_gene | abundance | v_gene | d_gene
TGTGCCAGTACAAGAGCCGGTTCCAGGACAGGGGGCTTCGAGCAGTACTTC | CASTRAGSRTGGFEQYF | TRBJ2-7 | - | TRBV19 | TRBD1
TGCAGTGCTCATCCTAGCGTGCAAGAGACCCAGTACTTC | CSAHPSVQETQYF | TRBJ2-5 | - | TRBV20-1 | -
TGTGCCAGCAGCTTATGGCGGGGGACCGGGGAGCTGTTTTTT | CASSLWRGTGELFF | TRBJ2-2 | once | TRBV11-2 | TRBD2
TGTGCCTGGAGTGTTCCTGGGCGGGAGACCCAGTACTTC | CAWSVPGRETQYF | TRBJ2-5 | few | TRBV30 | -
TGTGCCTGGAGGAGAACCGGGACTAGCGGGCGTGGGACCCAGTACTTC | CAWRRTGTSGRGTQYF | TRBJ2-5 | - | TRBV30 | TRBD2
TGCAGTGCTGGGGCGGGGGCGGAGACAGACTATGGCTACACCTTC | CSAGAGAETDYGYTF | TRBJ1-2 | - | TRBV20-1 | -
TGTGCCAGCAGGGGCGACAGGGTCACTGAAGCTTTCTTT | CASRGDRVTEAFF | TRBJ1-1 | few | TRBV14 | TRBD1
TGTGCCAGCAGTTTAGCACAGCTCAATCAGCCCCAGCATTTT | CASSLAQLNQPQHF | TRBJ1-5 | few | TRBV12-3/TRBV12-4 | -
TGTGCCAGCAGGTTGGGACTAGGGACATTCCAAGAGACCCAGTACTTC | CASRLGLGTFQETQYF | TRBJ2-5 | few | TRBV6-2/TRBV6-3 | TRBD2
TGTGCCAGCAGCTTATTACGGGGTAATGGCTACACCTTC | CASSLLRGNGYTF | TRBJ1-2 | - | TRBV7-9 | -
TGCGCCAGCAGCTTATCCCGACAGGGCTCTGGAAACACCATATATTTT | CASSLSRQGSGNTIYF | TRBJ1-3 | - | TRBV5-1 | TRBD1
TGTGCCAGCAGCAACCAAGGACAGGGGAATTCACCCCTCCACTTT | CASSNQGQGNSPLHF | TRBJ1-6 | few | TRBV7-2 | TRBD1
TGCAGTGCCTCAACAGAACAGGGGGGCAATCAGCCCCAGCATTTT | CSASTEQGGNQPQHF | TRBJ1-5 | medium-sized | TRBV20-1 | TRBD1
TGTGCCAGCAGCAGTTACAGCTCTGGGGCCAACGTCCTGACTTTC | CASSSYSSGANVLTF | TRBJ2-6 | - | TRBV7-2 | -
TGCAGCGCCAGGGGAGGCTTCGCAGATACGCAGTATTTT | CSARGGFADTQYF | TRBJ2-3 | - | TRBV20-1 | -
TGCAGTGCACTACTAGCGGGGGCTACAGATACGCAGTATTTT | CSALLAGATDTQYF | TRBJ2-3 | few | TRBV20-1 | TRBD2
TGCAGTGCTACCCTACTAGCGGGGGGCCACTACAATGAGCAGTTCTTC | CSATLLAGGHYNEQFF | TRBJ2-1 | - | TRBV20-1 | TRBD2
TGTGCCAGCAGTTCCGAAGGGGTAGGGGAGCAGTACTTC | CASSSEGVGEQYF | TRBJ2-7 | few | TRBV6-5 | -
TGTGCCACCAGTGATTTTACCAGGGAAGGCACCGGGGAGCTGTTTTTT | CATSDFTREGTGELFF | TRBJ2-2 | - | TRBV24-1 | -
TGTGCCAGCAGCTTTCGTTGGGGGGCGACGGACTATGGCTACACCTTC | CASSFRWGATDYGYTF | TRBJ1-2 | few | TRBV5-8 | -
TGTGCCAGCAGCCGGGGGTCGAACACTGAAGCTTTCTTT | CASSRGSNTEAFF | TRBJ1-1 | medium-sized | TRBV7-8 | -
TGTGCCAGCAGCTTATCTAGCAGAGAGACCCAGTACTTC | CASSLSSRETQYF | TRBJ2-5 | few | TRBV7-2 | -
TGCGCCAGCAGCCAGGAGGAGGGGGATCAGCCCCAGCATTTT | CASSQEEGDQPQHF | TRBJ1-5 | - | TRBV4-3 | -
TGTGCCAGCAGCTACGGGCAGGGTGGTGGCTACACCTTC | CASSYGQGGGYTF | TRBJ1-2 | few | TRBV7-3 | -
TGTGCCAGCAGCGTAGTTCCGGCGACCGCGAACACCGGGGAGCTGTTTTTT | CASSVVPATANTGELFF | TRBJ2-2 | - | TRBV9 | -
TGTGCCAGCAGTAGAACCGGCGGGGGCAGAGGTGAAGCTTTCTTT | CASSRTGGGRGEAFF | TRBJ1-1 | - | TRBV11-2 | -
TGCAGTGCTATCGACCGGGGGTGGTACGAGCAGTACTTC | CSAIDRGWYEQYF | TRBJ2-7 | - | TRBV20-1 | -
TGTGCCAGCAGCGGGGACCTGACTTGGACAGGGAACACCGGGGAGCTGTTTTTT | CASSGDLTWTGNTGELFF | TRBJ2-2 | few | TRBV2 | TRBD1
TGTGCCACCACGGGAGGCGGCAATCAGCCCCAGCATTTT | CATTGGGNQPQHF | TRBJ1-5 | few | TRBV15 | -
TGTGCCAGCAGCTCAACCCAGGTGGTCCCACCCCTCCACTTT | CASSSTQVVPPLHF | TRBJ1-6 | few | TRBV7-8 | -
TGTGCCAGCAGCCAAGGAAGGACCGGGACTAGCGGGGGAGGTGAGCAGTTCTTC | CASSQGRTGTSGGGEQFF | TRBJ2-1 | - | TRBV4-2 | TRBD2
TGTGCCAGCAGCTTTATTAGCAGTTATCCCCTCCACTTT | CASSFISSYPLHF | TRBJ1-6 | few | TRBV7-2 | -
- | CASSTSPTSVGDTQYF | TRBJ2-3 | few | TRBV7-2 | -
TGCAGTGCTAGAGAATCCAGCTCCTATAATTCACCCCTCCACTTT | CSARESSSYNSPLHF | TRBJ1-6 | medium-sized | TRBV20-1 | -
TGTGCCAGCAGTTGGGGCATGGGTTCGGGTTCCTATAATTCACCCCTCCACTTT | CASSWGMGSGSYNSPLHF | TRBJ1-6 | - | TRBV12-3/TRBV12-4 | -
TGTGCCTGGCGACAACCCCGGAGCGATCAGCCCCAGCATTTT | CAWRQPRSDQPQHF | TRBJ1-5 | few | TRBV30 | -
TGTGCCAGCAGCTTGGTCGCGGGGTCGGAGGAGCAGTACTTC | CASSLVAGSEEQYF | TRBJ2-7 | - | TRBV5-6 | -
TGCGCCAGCAGCCAATACTTAAACGGGCCTCGCGAGGGCTACACCTTC | CASSQYLNGPREGYTF | TRBJ1-2 | - | TRBV4-3 | -
TGCGCCAGCAGCCAACTACGGGACCCTCTTGGGAATCAGCCCCAGCATTTT | CASSQLRDPLGNQPQHF | TRBJ1-5 | - | TRBV4-3 | -
TGCAGTGCTAGATTGGGCTACTCAACCTACGAGCAGTACTTC | CSARLGYSTYEQYF | TRBJ2-7 | - | TRBV20-1 | -
TGTGCCAGCAGCTTCTCTCTCTTGAACACAGATACGCAGTATTTT | CASSFSLLNTDTQYF | TRBJ2-3 | - | TRBV7-2 | -
TGTGCCAGCAGCTCTCAAACGGGACTAGCGGGGCAGGGAGCCAAAAACATTCAGTACTTC | CASSSQTGLAGQGAKNIQYF | TRBJ2-4 | - | TRBV7-2 | TRBD2
TGTGCCAGCATAGGGACGGGGGGGTACAATGAGCAGTTCTTC | CASIGTGGYNEQFF | TRBJ2-1 | - | TRBV6-1 | TRBD2
TGTGCCAGCAGCCTTGCCCGGAGCCTTTATTCACCCCTCCACTTT | CASSLARSLYSPLHF | TRBJ1-6 | few | TRBV5-6 | -
TGCGCCAGCAGCCAATCCGGGACAGGCAATCAGCCCCAGCATTTT | CASSQSGTGNQPQHF | TRBJ1-5 | - | TRBV4-1 | TRBD1
TGTGCCAGCGCCCCCCAGGCGGCAGGGATCGGCGGGGAGCTGTTTTTT | CASAPQAAGIGGELFF | TRBJ2-2 | - | TRBV7-9 | -
TGCAGTGCTGTATCCGGGACTAGCGCCACCGGGGAGCTGTTTTTT | CSAVSGTSATGELFF | TRBJ2-2 | - | TRBV20-1 | TRBD2
TGTGCCAGCAGTATGGCGGGGCAGTACGAGCAGTACTTC | CASSMAGQYEQYF | TRBJ2-7 | - | TRBV2 | -
TGCAGTGCTAGAAGGACGCTTTTCTCTAGAAACACCATATATTTT | CSARRTLFSRNTIYF | TRBJ1-3 | - | TRBV20-1 | -
TGTGCCAGCCAGGCCTATAGCGGGTACAATCAGCCCCAGCATTTT | CASQAYSGYNQPQHF | TRBJ1-5 | few | TRBV6-2/TRBV6-3 | -
TGTGCCAGTAGTAAGGGACAGAGACAGGGCTACGAGCAGTACTTC | CASSKGQRQGYEQYF | TRBJ2-7 | - | TRBV19 | TRBD1
TGTGCCAGTAGTATAGCCACAGGAGCAACTAATGAAAAACTGTTTTTT | CASSIATGATNEKLFF | TRBJ1-4 | - | TRBV19 | -
TGTGCCAGCAGCCTCAGGGAGGGCTATGGCTACACCTTC | CASSLREGYGYTF | TRBJ1-2 | few | TRBV27 | -
TGTGCCAGCAGCCTCCCCGATGGACAGGCCTCCTTTTATAATTCACCCCTCCACTTT | CASSLPDGQASFYNSPLHF | TRBJ1-6 | - | TRBV6-4 | TRBD1
TGTGCCAGCAGCTACGGAGGGGTAACTAATGAAAAACTGTTTTTT | CASSYGGVTNEKLFF | TRBJ1-4 | few | TRBV7-2 | -
TGTGCCAGCAGTGGGGGACAGGGGTGGAATGAGCAGTTCTTC | CASSGGQGWNEQFF | TRBJ2-1 | - | TRBV5-8 | TRBD1
TGCAGTGTTATGACAGGGAACACTGAAGCTTTCTTT | CSVMTGNTEAFF | TRBJ1-1 | few | TRBV20-1 | -
TGCGCCAGCAGCCCAAGCGTCTCCTACAATGAGCAGTTCTTC | CASSPSVSYNEQFF | TRBJ2-1 | - | TRBV4-3 | -
TGTGCCAGCAGCTTAGCGGTGCGGGGAGTGAACACTGAAGCTTTCTTT | CASSLAVRGVNTEAFF | TRBJ1-1 | - | TRBV7-8 | -
TGTGCCAGCAGTCCCCTAGTCGCAGGGGGTTTTAGCACAGATACGCAGTATTTT | CASSPLVAGGFSTDTQYF | TRBJ2-3 | - | TRBV6-1 | TRBD1